Below are 11 T cell receptor beta chains sequenced from a single sample in a study of shared clonotypes between healthy human individuals. The naive CD8 fraction comprised CD45RO-negative cells positively selected for CCR7 and excluded terminally differentiated effector memory CD45RA+ cells. Sequencing used immunoSEQ multiplex PCR; TCRdb keeps in-frame clones, though not all of them. The sample comprises about 2 million clones, about 95% of which are singletons, and 0.9% to 1.5% rests with the top ten. Sequencing was done on a sample of naive CD8+ T cells sorted from blood. Receptors were obtained from a young man in good health.

The V gene is TRBV4-1, the J gene TRBJ1-4, with D unclear. Trimming took off 1 base at V and 4 bases at J, with 4 bases between the two ends. The V gene's germline CDR1 is MGHRA and CDR2 YSYEKL. There are 13 residues in the CDR3. CDR3 in amino acids: CASSQVDNEKLFF. In nucleotides, the CDR3 is TGCGCCAGCAGCCAAGTTGATAATGAAAAACTGTTTTTT.

This clone showed up just once. The chain carries TRBV18 and TRBJ2-3; TRBD1 or TRBD2 may be the D gene (5 bases each). Germline assignment: CDR1 KGHSH and CDR2 LQKENI. The CDR3 totals 16 residues. Trimming cost V 3 bases and J 0 bases, with 13 bases left between them. The CDR3 sequence is CASSPGTDTSTDTQYF. CDR3 bases: TGTGCCAGCTCACCCGGGACGGACACTAGCACAGATACGCAGTATTTT.

The chain employs TRBV10-3 and TRBJ2-7; D gene ambiguous. Trimming shortened V by 11 bases and J by 3 bases, and 8 bases separated the two germline ends. Germline V gives CDR1 ENHRY, CDR2 SYGVKD. The CDR3 is made up of 10 amino acids. The CDR3 here is CAPKFYEQYF. In DNA form, the CDR3 reads TGTGCCCCGAAGTTCTACGAGCAGTACTTC.

The CDR3 is CASSVEGLAGVGDNEQFF. The CDR3 nucleotides are TGTGCCAGCAGCGTAGAGGGACTAGCGGGAGTAGGGGACAATGAGCAGTTCTTC. The chain recombines TRBV9 with TRBJ2-1; 14 nucleotides agree with TRBD2. Trimming at V came to 0 bases and at J to 5 bases, leaving 7 bases not matched to a gene. Germline V gene data show CDR1 as SGDLS and CDR2 as YYNGEE. This CDR3 comprises 18 residues.

The chain is built from TRBV25-1 and TRBJ2-1; 9 bases fit TRBD2. V shed 4 bases, J shed 5 bases, and the junction held 6 bases outside the gene matches. Germline V lookup: CDR1 MGHDK, CDR2 SYGVNS. CDR3 length: 15 amino acids. The CDR3 loop is CASSGRLAVDNEQFF. CDR3 nucleotide sequence: TGTGCCAGCAGTGGACGACTAGCGGTCGACAATGAGCAGTTCTTC.

The table lists this clone with a count of one. The V gene is TRBV5-1, the J gene TRBJ2-4; 10 bases fit TRBD1. Germline CDR1 reads SGHRS; CDR2 reads YFSETQ. This CDR3 region has 14 residues. V trimming: 6 bases; J trimming: 5 bases; junction bases outside the gene matches: 5. CDR3 region: CASTRGTGENIQYF. The CDR3 coding sequence is TGCGCCAGCACCCGCGGGACAGGGGAAAACATTCAGTACTTC.

The rearrangement links TRBV2 to TRBJ2-7, with 9 bases matching TRBD2. In germline, CDR1 is SNHLY, CDR2 FYNNEI. With 6 bases clipped from V and 4 bases from J, the junction kept 7 bases outside the gene matches. The length of the CDR3 is 14 residues. The CDR3 here is CASSVTSGFYEQYF. The DNA for the CDR3 is TGTGCCAGCAGCGTTACTAGCGGGTTTTACGAGCAGTACTTC.

The chain uses TRBV5-1 and TRBJ1-2, with 9 bases fitting TRBD1. CDR1 and CDR2 from the germline V gene are SGHRS and YFSETQ. Trimming removed 3 bases from V and 2 bases from J; junction bases left unmatched: 5. The CDR3 extends over 15 amino acids. CDR3 in amino acids: CASSWTGDENYGYTF. The CDR3 DNA is TGCGCCAGCAGCTGGACAGGGGATGAGAACTATGGCTACACCTTC.

V and J are TRBV28 and TRBJ2-7, with TRBD1 matching over 9 bases. With 5 bases clipped from V and 2 bases from J, the junction kept 10 bases outside the gene matches. This CDR3 has 16 amino acids. The V gene's germline CDR1 is MDHEN and CDR2 SYDVKM. The CDR3 region has the DNA TGTGCCAGCAGTCCCGCCCCGCGACAGGGGGCCTACGAGCAGTACTTC. Translation gives CASSPAPRQGAYEQYF.

The chain carries TRBV30 and TRBJ1-1; TRBD1 is a possible D gene (5 bases). Trimming left V 4 bases short and J 1 base short, with 16 bases between. The CDR3 loop spans 15 amino acids. Per the germline V gene, CDR1 is GTSNPN and CDR2 is SVGIG (reference sequence). CDR3 bases: TGTGCCTGGAAACCCGGGGGGATAAAGAACACTGAAGCTTTCTTT. Translated, it gives CAWKPGGIKNTEAFF. The variable domain in full, completed from reference TRBV30 and TRBJ1-1, reads SQTIHQWPATLVQPVGSPLSLECTVEGTSNPNLYWYRQAAGRGLQLLFYSVGIGQISSEVPQNLSASRPQDRQFILSSKKLLLSDSGFYLCAWKPGGIKNTEAFFGQGTRLTVV.

This chain uses TRBV2 with TRBJ2-7; 8 bases line up with TRBD2. V lost 11 bases and J lost 6; bases outside the gene matches: 12. The V gene's germline CDR1 is SNHLY and CDR2 FYNNEI. This CDR3 comprises 13 residues. The CDR3: CACNSGIQPEQYF. The CDR3, as DNA: TGTGCCTGTAATAGCGGGATCCAACCCGAGCAGTACTTC.